The present T cell receptor (beta chain) was sequenced within a study of PD-L1 blockade in urothelial cancer. Study-wide context: Analyses were performed on blood at 3 weeks after treatment start (the second dose) and at 6 weeks.

Time point of the sample: peripheral blood 6 weeks after treatment start. The CDR3 loop spans 16 amino acids. After removal of 1 base from V and 0 bases from J, the junction contained 2 bases not matched to a gene. Germline loops: CDR1 SGHNT, CDR2 YENEEA. Assay: immunoSEQ multiplex PCR; the TCRdb copy retains only in-frame clones and omits some. The sample has tens of thousands of clones; more than 70% are singletons. V is TRBV11-3 and J is TRBJ2-3; 9 bases agree with TRBD2. The source of this sequence is a man between 60 and 70 years old with urothelial cancer. The material sequenced was PBMCs, taken around atezolizumab (anti-PD-L1) treatment. CDR3 sequence (DNA): TGTGCCAGCAGCTTAGGTAGCGGGGGAAGCACAGATACGCAGTATTTT. Protein: CASSLGSGGSTDTQYF.